Listed below are T cell receptor beta chains from one sample, sequenced in a study of T-cell memory formation after mild COVID-19. TCRdb itself ran the 5' RACE reads through MiXCR, one entry per CDR3 protein. The sample lists about 150,000 distinct CDR3 sequences, around 15% occurring once. The sample taken for sequencing was PBMCs or a T cell subset sorted from them (not recorded which). Source of these receptors: an adult woman who had mild COVID-19 (a few samples of this study predate the infection). Cell type and time point are not known. Each CDR3 is given with its conserved first and last residue. Each record gives: clone size, D gene, J gene, V gene, CDR3 length, CDR3 DNA, CDR3 protein. D genes are given only for firm matches. Not all rows give a size; the values are once, few, many and, for expanded clones, a class.

few,-,TRBJ2-7,TRBV7-9,15,TGTGCCAGCAGCCTAGGACCAGCGTGGGCTCAAGAGCAGTACTTC,CASSLGPAWAQEQYF
-,TRBD2,TRBJ2-3,TRBV4-1,16,TGCGCCAGCAGCCAACGAGCGGGGGGCAACACAGATACGCAGTATTTT,CASSQRAGGNTDTQYF
-,TRBD2,TRBJ2-3,TRBV11-2,15,TGTGCCAGCAGCTTAGCGGGGGGGTCGGCCGATACGCAGTATTTT,CASSLAGGSADTQYF
many,TRBD2,TRBJ2-1,TRBV7-9,15,TGTGCCAGCAGTGTGGCGGGAGGCTCCTACAATGAGCAGTTCTTC,CASSVAGGSYNEQFF
-,TRBD1,TRBJ2-4,TRBV20-1,14,TGCAGTGCTAGAACCGACAGGGGCGGAAACATTCAGTACTTC,CSARTDRGGNIQYF
-,TRBD1,TRBJ2-3,TRBV3-1,15,TGTGCCAGCAGCCTGACAGGGAAGGGGACAGATACGCAGTATTTT,CASSLTGKGTDTQYF
few,-,TRBJ2-2,TRBV6-2/TRBV6-3,15,TGTGCCAGCAGTTACTTGGGAGCCTACACCGGGGAGCTGTTTTTT,CASSYLGAYTGELFF
-,TRBD1,TRBJ1-1,TRBV12-3/TRBV12-4,16,TGTGCCAGCAGTCCCAGGACAGGGAGGATGAACACTGAAGCTTTCTTT,CASSPRTGRMNTEAFF
few,-,TRBJ2-1,TRBV5-1,15,TGCGCCAGCAGCTTGAATGGGGGCTCCTACAATGAGCAGTTCTTC,CASSLNGGSYNEQFF
-,-,TRBJ2-7,TRBV9,13,TGTGCCAGCAGCTTCGGACCCAAGCACGAGCAGTACTTC,CASSFGPKHEQYF
few,TRBD2,TRBJ2-3,TRBV24-1,18,TGTGCCACCAGTGAGGCCGGGACTAGCGGGAGGCCGACAGATACGCAGTATTTT,CATSEAGTSGRPTDTQYF
-,-,TRBJ2-1,TRBV5-1,15,TGCGCCAGCAGCTTTAGGGTTAATCAGGGCAATGAGCAGTTCTTC,CASSFRVNQGNEQFF
few,-,TRBJ2-5,TRBV18,11,TGTGCCAGCTCACCAGCCGGGGACCAGTACTTC,CASSPAGDQYF
few,-,TRBJ2-7,TRBV7-8,13,TGTGCCAGCAGCTCAGACGCAGGATACGAGCAGTACTTC,CASSSDAGYEQYF
-,-,TRBJ2-5,TRBV10-3,13,TGTGCCATCAGCCCCCTCGCAGGGGAGACCCAGTACTTC,CAISPLAGETQYF
many,TRBD2,TRBJ2-1,TRBV11-2,16,TGTGCCAGCAGCTTCAGACTAGCGGGGTCCTACAATGAGCAGTTCTTC,CASSFRLAGSYNEQFF
-,TRBD1,TRBJ1-1,TRBV5-1,14,TGCGCCAGCAGCTTTTCAGGGGGGGACACTGAAGCTTTCTTT,CASSFSGGDTEAFF